The clone carrying this T cell receptor beta chain was counted between two and nine times. This sample stems from a study of type 1 regulatory T cells. TCRdb passed the reads through MiXCR, listing each CDR3 protein once. In the table there are roughly 18,000 distinct CDR3 sequences, roughly a tenth of which are singletons. CDR1 and CDR2 (germline): KGHSH, LQKENI. Trimming took off 0 bases at V and 8 bases at J, with 17 bases between the two ends. The CDR3 consists of 16 residues. This receptor was taken from a human donor in good health. Source material: CD4+ T cells, either the whole sample or a sorted fraction (not recorded which). The chain links TRBV18 to TRBJ2-1; TRBD1 or TRBD2 may be the D gene (5 bases each). CDR3: CASSPPGRIGGYEQFF. In nucleotides, the CDR3 is TGTGCCAGCTCACCACCGGGACGGATAGGAGGCTATGAGCAGTTCTTC.